The 30 T cell receptor beta chains in this list originate from one sample, sequenced in a study of CXCR3-negative and CXCR3-positive naive CD8 T cells. Study conclusions and caveats: CXCR3-positive naive cells had TRB CDR3s that were more hydrophobic than CXCR3-negative naive cells had.

Through 5' RACE with UMI labels, the TRB cDNA libraries were prepared. TCRdb reprocessed the 5' RACE reads and keeps a single row for each CDR3 protein, giving no DNA. The ten most abundant clones cover around 0.58% of a sample with some 85,000 distinct CDR3 sequences. Their specific antigens are unknown. Sequences were obtained from naive CXCR3+ CD8+ T cells from blood. Described subset: CD45RO-CCR7+CD27+CD95- naive CD8+ T cells expressing CXCR3 (TNR3+). These receptors all come from a human donor in good health. Some clones in this sample may be carry-over from other donors' samples.

The V call is TRBV28, the J call TRBJ2-1. Germline V gene data show CDR1 as MDHEN and CDR2 as SYDVKM. This CDR3 region has 12 residues. The CDR3 region is CASKTSGNEQFF.

CDR3 loop: CASSAAGHSGEKLFF. The chain links TRBV9 to TRBJ1-4; the TCRdb D gene call, TRBD1, has no DNA to confirm it. The CDR3 length is 15 residues. Per the germline V gene, CDR1 is SGDLS and CDR2 is YYNGEE.

The V gene is TRBV20-1, the J gene TRBJ2-3; the TCRdb call, TRBD1, lacks DNA for checking. The CDR3 spans 15 residues. CDR1 is DFQATT, CDR2 SNEGSKA, per germline (reference sequence). The CDR3 sequence: CSARDQPRGWDTQYF.

The rearrangement uses TRBV29-1 and TRBJ1-2. The germline V gene encodes CDR1 SQVTM and CDR2 ANQGSEA. The CDR3 runs to 12 residues. Here the CDR3 reads CSVAGSMGGYTF.

This chain links TRBV27 with TRBJ2-7; TCRdb returns TRBD1, unconfirmable since there is no DNA. From germline, CDR1 is MNHEY and CDR2 SMNVEV (reference sequence). The CDR3 spans 14 residues. The CDR3 loop is CASSETGGPYEQYF.

The CDR3: CASSPTGVRINEQYF. V usage is TRBV12-3 or TRBV12-4 and J usage is TRBJ2-7; TCRdb designates TRBD1, a call that cannot be tested without DNA. The CDR3 loop spans 15 amino acids.

The rearrangement uses TRBV28 and TRBJ2-3; TCRdb selects TRBD1, and the lack of DNA leaves this call unchecked. The CDR3 spans 12 residues. Germline V gene sequence: CDR1 MDHEN, CDR2 SYDVKM. CDR3 loop: CASKTGADTQYF.

This sequence joins TRBV6-2 or TRBV6-3 and TRBJ1-5; TCRdb gives TRBD1 as the D gene, but with no DNA this cannot be confirmed. This CDR3 has 16 amino acids. Germline V lookup: CDR1 MNHEY, CDR2 SVGEGT. The CDR3 region is CASSYARTGQNQPQHF.

CDR3 sequence reads: CASTLAGGADTQYF. The chain employs TRBV23-1 and TRBJ2-3; the D gene TCRdb calls, TRBD2, cannot be checked with no DNA. TRBV23-1 carries the ORF label, with uncertain function. This CDR3 has 14 residues.

The V gene is TRBV30, the J gene TRBJ1-1; TCRdb's assignment of TRBD1 cannot be checked, as there is no DNA. Germline loops: CDR1 GTSNPN, CDR2 SVGIG (reference sequence). The CDR3 length is 15 residues. CDR3 amino acids: CAWSDWTGLNTEAFF.

The chain recombines TRBV9 with TRBJ1-2; TCRdb indicates TRBD1, and absent DNA this call remains unverified. The CDR3 spans 15 residues. Germline CDR1 is SGDLS and CDR2 is YYNGEE. This CDR3 reads CASSPGGTGVDGYTF. Drawing the rest from reference TRBV9 and TRBJ1-2, the complete variable domain is DSGVTQTPKHLITATGQRVTLRCSPRSGDLSVYWYQQSLDQGLQFLIQYYNGEERAKGNILERFSAQQFPDLHSELNLSSLELGDSALYFCASSPGGTGVDGYTFGSGTRLTVV.

This chain links TRBV4-1 with TRBJ2-1; TCRdb outputs TRBD1, but without DNA this stays unchecked. The CDR3 runs 16 residues. Germline CDR1 and CDR2: MGHRA and YSYEKL. This chain's CDR3 is CASSPQVGGGGNEQFF.

The chain carries TRBV29-1 and TRBJ2-7; TCRdb outputs TRBD1, but without DNA this stays unchecked. The CDR3 sequence is 13 residues long. CDR1 and CDR2 from the germline V gene are SQVTM and ANQGSEA. Here the CDR3 reads CSVETRTGYEQYF.

The chain couples TRBV7-9 to TRBJ1-4; the TRBD1 assignment by TCRdb is unverifiable without DNA. Germline V gives CDR1 SEHNR, CDR2 FQNEAQ (reference sequence). This CDR3 is built from 16 residues. The CDR3 spells CASSPLRGTGEEKLFF.

This chain joins TRBV7-6 and TRBJ2-7; TCRdb picks TRBD1, but there is no DNA to check that call. CDR3 length: 14 amino acids. Germline-derived CDR1 and CDR2 are SGHVS and FNYEAQ. The CDR3 sequence: CASSPGGRAYEQYF.

CDR3 in amino acids: CASSHSGWGGELFF. The J gene is TRBJ2-2, the V gene TRBV19; no DNA is available, so the TRBD2 call from TCRdb remains unchecked. There are 14 residues in the CDR3. Germline loops: CDR1 LNHDA, CDR2 SQIVND (reference sequence).

V and J are TRBV2 and TRBJ2-2; TCRdb gives TRBD2 as the D gene, but with no DNA this cannot be confirmed. There are 16 residues in the CDR3. Germline V gene lookup returns CDR1 SNHLY and CDR2 FYNNEI. The CDR3 region is CASREGSGGATGELFF.

The genes are TRBV6-4 and TRBJ2-3; the TCRdb call, TRBD2, lacks DNA for checking. CDR1 is MRHNA and CDR2 is SNTAGT in the germline V gene. CDR3 length: 15 residues. The CDR3 sequence is CASSEVAESTDTQYF.

This chain links TRBV12-3 or TRBV12-4 with TRBJ2-1; TCRdb selects TRBD1, and the lack of DNA leaves this call unchecked. The CDR3 totals 11 residues. CDR3 sequence: CASSPAASLFF.

The chain links TRBV6-5 to TRBJ2-5. CDR3 size: 14 residues. Germline V gene sequence: CDR1 MNHEY, CDR2 SVGAGI. CDR3 in amino acids: CASSYTGTGETQYF.

V gene TRBV11-3 combines with J gene TRBJ2-2. This CDR3 is built from 16 residues. CDR1 is SGHNT and CDR2 is YENEEA in the germline V gene. CDR3 amino acids: CASSSTKGAQTGELFF.

V usage is TRBV20-1 and J usage is TRBJ1-1. The CDR3 is 13 residues long. Germline assignment: CDR1 DFQATT and CDR2 SNEGSKA (reference sequence). CDR3 loop: CSATLGRHTEAFF.

This chain links TRBV3-1 with TRBJ2-7; TCRdb's D call, TRBD1, is unchecked because there is no DNA. The length of the CDR3 is 16 residues. CDR1 is LGHDT, CDR2 YNNKEL, per germline (reference sequence). The CDR3 spells CASSQDRGRSYYEQYF.

The chain is built from TRBV6-5 and TRBJ1-1. The CDR3 length is 13 residues. Germline V gives CDR1 MNHEY, CDR2 SVGAGI. CDR3 sequence reads: CASSYDVAAEAFF.

V and J are TRBV3-1 and TRBJ1-1. This CDR3 spans 13 amino acids. Germline CDR1 and CDR2: LGHDT and YNNKEL (reference sequence). The CDR3 loop is CASSQIQNTEAFF.

V gene TRBV29-1 combines with J gene TRBJ2-1; lacking DNA, the TRBD2 call made by TCRdb goes unchecked. CDR1 is SQVTM, CDR2 ANQGSEA, per germline. CDR3 length equals 16 residues. Here the CDR3 reads CSVEGLLAGSDNEQSF.

The rearrangement uses TRBV29-1 and TRBJ2-7; the TCRdb D gene call, TRBD1, has no DNA to confirm it. There are 13 residues in the CDR3. Germline V gene data show CDR1 as SQVTM and CDR2 as ANQGSEA. The CDR3 protein is CSVDEGAHHEQYF.

V gene TRBV14 combines with J gene TRBJ2-1; TCRdb calls TRBD1, which cannot be checked without DNA. CDR1 SGHDN and CDR2 FVKESK come from the germline V gene. This CDR3 has 17 amino acids. The CDR3 spells CASSQDLFEGGPDEQFF. The full variable domain, its missing parts supplied by reference TRBV14 and TRBJ2-1, is EAGVTQFPSHSVIEKGQTVTLRCDPISGHDNLYWYRRVMGKEIKFLLHFVKESKQDESGMPNNRFLAERTGGTYSTLKVQPAELEDSGVYFCASSQDLFEGGPDEQFFGPGTRLTVL.

The chain recombines TRBV29-1 with TRBJ2-3; TCRdb's assignment of TRBD2 cannot be checked, as there is no DNA. The CDR3 sequence is 14 residues long. The germline CDR1 and CDR2 sequences are SQVTM and ANQGSEA. The CDR3 is CSVPPSGGPDTQYF.

V is TRBV7-8 and J is TRBJ2-1; TCRdb returns TRBD2, unconfirmable since there is no DNA. The CDR3 contains 17 residues. Germline lookup yields CDR1 SGHVS and CDR2 FQNEAQ. The CDR3 here is CASSLERTKLLYNEQFF.